This passage covers 27 T cell receptor beta chains from one sample sequenced in a study of a mutant IDH1 vaccine in newly diagnosed glioma. Clones were sequenced by immunoSEQ multiplex PCR, and TCRdb holds only the in-frame ones, with some missing. The data show about 54,000 clones, roughly 80% seen once. Regarding time point: baseline, week 1 (first vaccination visit). Indicated treatment: pre-vaccination baseline after standard-of-care therapy. The sample in question was PBMCs, obtained from a glioma patient treated with radiotherapy, temozolomide or both. Receptors originate from a man aged 18 to 29 with glioma.

The chain carries TRBV29-1 and TRBJ2-7; D is unresolved. The CDR3 has 15 amino acids. V was clipped by 2 bases and J by 0 bases, with 14 bases between them. Looked up from germline, CDR1 is SQVTM and CDR2 is ANQGSEA. In DNA form, the CDR3 reads TGCAGCGTTGAAAAGGCAGGTGTCTCCTCCTACGAGCAGTACTTC. Its protein product is CSVEKAGVSSYEQYF.

V and J are TRBV5-1 and TRBJ2-2; TRBD2 matches 8 bases. The CDR3 has 19 amino acids. Germline V lookup: CDR1 SGHRS, CDR2 YFSETQ. Unmatched junction bases numbered 18, after V lost 3 bases and J lost 5 bases. The CDR3 region is CASSYKTGTRGVSTGELFF. CDR3 sequence (DNA): TGCGCCAGCAGCTACAAAACCGGGACTAGGGGCGTCTCAACCGGGGAGCTGTTTTTT.

This clone occurred once. The V gene is TRBV7-9, the J gene TRBJ2-2; D is perhaps TRBD2 (6 bases). Trimming cost V 1 base and J 3 bases, with 12 bases left between them. The CDR3 covers 16 residues. Germline CDR1 is SEHNR and CDR2 is FQNEAQ (reference sequence). CDR3 sequence reads: CASSLETGGDTGELFF. CDR3 in DNA: TGTGCCAGCAGCTTAGAGACCGGGGGAGACACCGGGGAGCTGTTTTTT.

The chain couples TRBV6-1 to TRBJ1-3; the D is unclear. V was clipped by 3 bases and J by 0 bases, with 9 bases between them. The CDR3 length is 15 residues. Germline V gene lookup returns CDR1 MNHNS and CDR2 SASEGT. The chain's CDR3 is CASSESSGSGNTIYF. As DNA, the CDR3 is TGTGCCAGCAGTGAGAGTTCCGGCTCTGGAAACACCATATATTTT.

The chain combines TRBV9 with TRBJ2-2; the match to TRBD2 covers 8 bases. V dropped 6 bases and J dropped 0; count of bases not matched to a gene: 10. The CDR3 is 17 amino acids. Looked up from germline, CDR1 is SGDLS and CDR2 is YYNGEE. The CDR3 DNA sequence: TGTGCCAGCACCCTACGGGGGGGCCATACGAACACCGGGGAGCTGTTTTTT. This translates into CASTLRGGHTNTGELFF.

In this sample, this clone turned up a few times. This chain links TRBV30 with TRBJ1-5; no reliable D call. The CDR3 loop spans 15 amino acids. V was shortened by 2 bases and J by 5 bases, with 16 bases between the two germline ends. Germline V gene lookup returns CDR1 GTSNPN and CDR2 SVGIG (reference sequence). For the CDR3, the DNA is TGTGCCTGGAGTCAAGGGCAGGACTATTATCAGCCCCAGCATTTT. Translation: CAWSQGQDYYQPQHF.

CDR3: CASSSGTSGKSYEQYF. The CDR3 DNA reads as TGCGCCAGCAGCTCGGGGACTAGCGGAAAAAGCTACGAGCAGTACTTC. This chain joins TRBV10-2 and TRBJ2-7; 11 bases line up with TRBD2. The CDR3 runs to 16 residues. CDR1 WSHSY and CDR2 SAAADI come from the germline V gene. V was clipped by 6 bases and J by 3 bases; unmatched bases: 10.

This clone was seen more than once but under ten times. This chain connects TRBV5-1 to TRBJ2-1; D gene uncertain. There are 14 residues in the CDR3. V lost 4 bases to trimming and J lost 3 bases, with 11 bases between them. Germline CDR1 reads SGHRS; CDR2 reads YFSETQ. CDR3 nucleotides: TGCGCCAGCAGCGACGGTTGGGACTACAATGAGCAGTTCTTC. Its translation: CASSDGWDYNEQFF.

The chain joins TRBV5-1 to TRBJ1-1; 8 nucleotides match TRBD1. V lost 0 bases to trimming and J lost 4 bases; unmatched junction nucleotides: 5. The CDR3 totals 15 residues. Germline assignment: CDR1 SGHRS and CDR2 YFSETQ. CDR3 protein: CASSLGTGQSTEAFF. CDR3 DNA sequence: TGCGCCAGCAGCTTGGGGACAGGGCAAAGCACTGAAGCTTTCTTT.

The V gene is TRBV14, the J gene TRBJ2-5; 10 bases line up with TRBD2. Looked up from germline, CDR1 is SGHDN and CDR2 is FVKESK. V lost 4 bases to trimming and J lost 5 bases; unmatched junction nucleotides: 7. The CDR3 consists of 15 residues. CDR3 coding DNA: TGTGCCAGCAGCCTTAGTAGCGGGAGGCGGGAGACCCAGTACTTC. The encoded protein is CASSLSSGRRETQYF. Full variable domain (rest looked up from reference TRBV14 and TRBJ2-5): EAGVTQFPSHSVIEKGQTVTLRCDPISGHDNLYWYRRVMGKEIKFLLHFVKESKQDESGMPNNRFLAERTGGTYSTLKVQPAELEDSGVYFCASSLSSGRRETQYFGPGTRLLVL.

V is TRBV14 and J is TRBJ2-3; TRBD1 is a possible D gene (5 bases). CDR3 length equals 13 residues. Germline lookup yields CDR1 SGHDN and CDR2 FVKESK. V lost 3 bases and J lost 7, with 11 bases in between. CDR3 coding DNA: TGTGCCAGCAGCCAGCTAGACAGAAATACGCAGTATTTT. Amino acids: CASSQLDRNTQYF.

The chain employs TRBV18 and TRBJ1-2; D is unclear. The length of the CDR3 is 15 residues. CDR1 KGHSH and CDR2 LQKENI come from the germline V gene. V lost 5 bases, J lost 2 bases, and 15 bases lay in between. In DNA, the CDR3 is TGTGCCAGCTCAATCCGGACGGAATCAAACTATGGCTACACCTTC. It is translated as CASSIRTESNYGYTF.

The chain uses TRBV27 and TRBJ2-2, with D hard to call. The CDR3 has 13 amino acids. V was shortened by 4 bases and J by 11 bases, with 14 bases between the two germline ends. The germline V gene encodes CDR1 MNHEY and CDR2 SMNVEV (reference sequence). The CDR3 DNA sequence: TGTGCCAGCAGTTGGCGGCCCGCCGTCGAGCTGTTTTTT. Its protein is CASSWRPAVELFF.

The gene calls are TRBV6-1 and TRBJ1-2; D is uncertain. This CDR3 is 15 amino acids long. Germline V gene lookup returns CDR1 MNHNS and CDR2 SASEGT. V lost 4 bases and J lost 2, with 14 bases in between. The CDR3 DNA reads as TGTGCCAGCAGTGTTAGCAGTTCACTCAACTATGGCTACACCTTC. It encodes CASSVSSSLNYGYTF.

Only a few counts were recorded for this clone. The chain couples TRBV30 to TRBJ2-7; 8 nucleotides align to TRBD2. Germline assignment: CDR1 GTSNPN and CDR2 SVGIG (reference sequence). Losses at the gene ends were 1 base for V and 5 bases for J; bases not matched to a gene: 13. This CDR3 has 16 amino acids. The CDR3 region is CAWSALKAGDPHEQYF. CDR3 DNA: TGTGCCTGGAGTGCTCTTAAAGCGGGAGATCCTCACGAGCAGTACTTC.

This sequence joins TRBV18 and TRBJ1-2; D is ambiguous. Per the germline V gene, CDR1 is KGHSH and CDR2 is LQKENI. The length of the CDR3 is 13 residues. The ends were cut back, 3 bases at V and 4 bases at J, with 9 bases in the middle. This CDR3 is CASSPSAVYGYTF. In nucleotides, the CDR3 is TGTGCCAGCTCACCTAGCGCAGTCTATGGCTACACCTTC.

The chain employs TRBV28 and TRBJ1-2, with 7 bases matching TRBD1. Germline CDR1 MDHEN, CDR2 SYDVKM. Germline trimming cut 2 bases from V and 3 bases from J; bases unmatched to any gene: 15. This CDR3 is 18 amino acids long. CDR3 coding DNA: TGTGCCAGCAGTTTAAGCTACAAGCTGTTAACAGGGGACTATGGCTACACCTTC. Protein: CASSLSYKLLTGDYGYTF.

This chain uses TRBV7-9 with TRBJ2-7; D is unresolved. The CDR3 loop spans 14 amino acids. From germline, CDR1 is SEHNR and CDR2 FQNEAQ (reference sequence). Between the trimmed V and J ends, which lost 5 bases and 3 bases, there was a span of 14 bases. The CDR3 spells CASSQPRGFYEQYF. DNA of the CDR3: TGTGCCAGCAGCCAACCGAGAGGCTTCTACGAGCAGTACTTC.

This sequence joins TRBV29-1 and TRBJ2-7, with a tentative D call TRBD1 (6 bases). Looked up from germline, CDR1 is SQVTM and CDR2 is ANQGSEA. Trimming removed 4 bases at V and 2 bases at J, with 12 bases between. The CDR3 runs to 13 residues. The CDR3, as DNA: TGCAGCGTTGTCGGACAGCATCCCTACGAGCAGTACTTC. Translating gives CSVVGQHPYEQYF.

The chain is built from TRBV7-2 and TRBJ1-2, with 10 bases that match TRBD1. The length of the CDR3 is 13 residues. J was trimmed by 8 bases and V by 4 bases; bases with no gene match: 4. The V gene's germline CDR1 is SGHTA and CDR2 FQGNSA. CDR3 residues: CASSSGTGVGYTF. The CDR3 region has the DNA TGTGCCAGCAGCTCAGGGACAGGGGTCGGCTACACCTTC.

The chain uses TRBV7-9 and TRBJ2-7; D may be TRBD2 (7 bases). CDR3 length equals 16 residues. The V and J ends lost 5 bases and 3 bases respectively, with 20 bases between them. In germline, CDR1 is SEHNR, CDR2 FQNEAQ (reference sequence). The DNA for the CDR3 is TGTGCCAGCAGCGATACATCGGGGGGCCGATTCTACGAGCAGTACTTC. Translating it yields CASSDTSGGRFYEQYF.

The genes are TRBV2 and TRBJ1-5; D gene ambiguous. V dropped 3 bases and J dropped 4 bases, with 13 bases sitting between them. This CDR3 has 15 amino acids. The V gene's germline CDR1 is SNHLY and CDR2 FYNNEI. CDR3 coding DNA: TGTGCCAGCAGTGACCAACCACGGCAAAATCAGCCCCAGCATTTT. This sequence encodes CASSDQPRQNQPQHF.

This clone was recorded only once. The chain has TRBV6-5 and TRBJ1-1; D not certain. The ends were cut back, 5 bases at V and 2 bases at J, with 6 bases in the middle. Germline V CDR1 and CDR2: MNHEY, SVGAGI. This CDR3 spans 12 amino acids. The CDR3 sequence: CASSEENTEAFF. CDR3 coding DNA: TGTGCCAGCAGTGAGGAAAACACTGAAGCTTTCTTT.

This clone occurred a few times. The chain links TRBV28 to TRBJ1-2; possibly TRBD1 for D (5 bases). V was trimmed by 7 bases and J by 6 bases, leaving 18 bases between them. Germline CDR1 and CDR2: MDHEN and SYDVKM. CDR3 length equals 14 residues. This chain's CDR3 is CASNHLGELNGYTF. CDR3 nucleotide sequence: TGTGCCAGCAATCACCTGGGGGAGTTGAATGGCTACACCTTC.

The chain links TRBV6-5 to TRBJ1-1, with unresolved D. The CDR3 is 13 residues long. V was trimmed by 6 bases and J by 3 bases, leaving 11 bases between them. Germline-derived CDR1 and CDR2 are MNHEY and SVGAGI. CDR3 residues: CASSLTGYTEAFF. CDR3 coding DNA: TGTGCCAGCAGCCTGACGGGGTACACTGAAGCTTTCTTT.

The V and J genes are TRBV7-6 and TRBJ1-1; the D is unclear. Germline CDR1 reads SGHVS; CDR2 reads FNYEAQ. CDR3 length: 14 residues. V was pared by 1 base and J by 4 bases, with 10 bases between. CDR3 nucleotides: TGTGCCAGCAGCTTAGGCGGGGTGGTCACTGAAGCTTTCTTT. Translated: CASSLGGVVTEAFF.

This clone has only one observation. The chain is built from TRBV29-1 and TRBJ2-1; maybe TRBD1 (5 bases). Germline-derived CDR1 and CDR2 are SQVTM and ANQGSEA. Trimming pared 5 bases from V and 8 bases from J, leaving 7 bases between. The CDR3 consists of 10 residues. CDR3 nucleotide sequence: TGCAGCGTTCAGGGCTATGAGCAGTTCTTC. Translating it yields CSVQGYEQFF.